The TCR beta chain under discussion was sequenced for a study of response to subunit inactivated influenza vaccine. Findings and limits, study-wide: Authors proposed each seasonal influenza vaccination draws in few new T cells.

Of note for this clonotype: Its specificity is not known.

Each CDR3 protein is one row after TCRdb ran MiXCR on the RT-PCR reads. The repertoire consists of 600,000 to 850,000 distinct CDR3 sequences, with 14% occurring once and the leading ten covering about 7.6%. The germline V gene encodes CDR1 SQVTM and CDR2 ANQGSEA. CDR3 length: 12 residues. V was pared by 3 bases and J by 9 bases, with 4 bases of the junction left unmatched. The rearrangement joins TRBV29-1 to TRBJ2-1; 8 nucleotides match TRBD2. The sequence derives from a man in his fifties or sixties who received an inactivated influenza vaccine. Sequences were derived from PBMCs from blood, sampled roughly 2 weeks before vaccination. CDR3 sequence reads: CSVDASGSEQFF. DNA for the CDR3: TGCAGCGTTGACGCGAGCGGGAGTGAGCAGTTCTTC.